This passage covers 28 T cell receptor beta chains from one sample sequenced in a study of cytomegalovirus exposure and HLA in healthy donors. In the PCR, 60 Vbeta and 13 Jbeta primers were used. Profiled with immunoSEQ multiplex PCR; TCRdb holds only in-frame clones, not every one. The listing contains about 140,000 clones. The specimen sequenced was PBMCs. The source is a male donor in good health and CMV-seronegative.

As to this clone: The same CDR3 also results from other DNA sequences found in this sample. The CDR3 sequence is CASSPTGDTEAFF. CDR3 DNA sequence: TGTGCCAGCTCACCCACAGGGGATACTGAAGCTTTCTTT. This chain connects TRBV18 to TRBJ1-1; 7 bases are a match to TRBD1. CDR3 length: 13 residues. Germline V gene lookup returns CDR1 KGHSH and CDR2 LQKENI. Trimming cost V 3 bases and J 5 bases; bases outside gene matches: 3.

V gene TRBV11-1 combines with J gene TRBJ1-1; the match to TRBD1 covers 7 bases. The V and J ends lost 5 bases and 8 bases, in that order; junction bases with no gene match: 11. The length of the CDR3 is 14 residues. From germline, CDR1 is SGHAT and CDR2 FQDESV (reference sequence). CDR3 residues: CASSNRDRGREAFF. As DNA, the CDR3 is TGTGCCAGCAGCAACCGGGACAGAGGGCGGGAAGCTTTCTTT. Full variable domain (outside the CDR3, taken from reference TRBV11-1 and TRBJ1-1): EAEVAQSPRYKITEKSQAVAFWCDPISGHATLYWYRQILGQGPELLVQFQDESVVDDSQLPKDRFSAERLKGVDSTLKIQPAELGDSAMYLCASSNRDRGREAFFGQGTRLTVV.

The genes are TRBV15 and TRBJ2-1, with 14 bases matching TRBD2. J lost 5 bases, V lost 3 bases, and 9 bases had no gene match. The V gene's germline CDR1 is LNHNV and CDR2 YYDKDF (reference sequence). The CDR3 runs to 18 residues. CDR3 in amino acids: CATSSLGLAGGQNNEQFF. CDR3 DNA sequence: TGTGCCACCAGCAGTCTCGGACTAGCGGGAGGACAGAACAATGAGCAGTTCTTC.

The rearrangement uses TRBV7-6 and TRBJ1-2, with 7 bases identical to TRBD1. The CDR3 covers 16 residues. CDR1 is SGHVS, CDR2 FNYEAQ, per germline. V shed 5 bases and J 2 bases; nucleotides not matched to a gene: 11. CDR3 sequence: CASSPAPGTANYGYTF. The CDR3 DNA reads as TGTGCCAGCAGCCCTGCCCCCGGGACAGCAAACTATGGCTACACCTTC.

This chain uses TRBV28 with TRBJ1-2; the D is unclear. V shed 2 bases and J shed 4 bases, with 11 bases lying between them. The CDR3 consists of 14 residues. Germline V gives CDR1 MDHEN, CDR2 SYDVKM. CDR3 loop: CASSLGRVSYGYTF. CDR3 sequence (DNA): TGTGCCAGCAGTTTAGGTCGGGTTTCCTATGGCTACACCTTC.

The rearrangement links TRBV6-5 to TRBJ1-6; D not resolved. Germline V gene data show CDR1 as MNHEY and CDR2 as SVGAGI. The CDR3 covers 15 residues. V dropped 4 bases and J dropped 7 bases, with 14 bases sitting between them. The CDR3 DNA is TGTGCCAGCAGTTCGACCGCAGGTCAGAATTCACCCCTCCACTTT. Its protein is CASSSTAGQNSPLHF.

This chain connects TRBV10-3 to TRBJ1-3; 8 bases align to TRBD1. The CDR3 is 13 amino acids. Germline V gives CDR1 ENHRY, CDR2 SYGVKD. The junction had 1 base not matched to a gene; V was cut back by 6 bases and J by 3 bases. The CDR3 sequence: CAIRDRGGNTIYF. The CDR3 DNA is TGTGCCATCAGAGACAGGGGTGGAAACACCATATATTTT.

The genes are TRBV13 and TRBJ2-1; D ambiguous. Germline lookup yields CDR1 PRHDT and CDR2 FYEKMQ (reference sequence). Trimming pared 5 bases from V and 6 bases from J, leaving 8 bases between. The CDR3 length is 12 residues. The CDR3, as DNA: TGTGCCAGCAGCCTTGGAGTCAATGAGCAGTTCTTC. Translation: CASSLGVNEQFF.

The chain recombines TRBV9 with TRBJ2-1, with TRBD2 as a possible D gene (5 bases). In germline, CDR1 is SGDLS, CDR2 YYNGEE. This CDR3 has 13 residues. Trimming took 5 bases from V and 8 from J, leaving 14 bases between them. The CDR3 loop is CASSVRTGHEQFF. The CDR3 region has the DNA TGTGCCAGCAGTGTTCGGACTGGCCATGAGCAGTTCTTC.

The rearrangement links TRBV7-2 to TRBJ2-2, with 10 positions matching TRBD2. There are 18 residues in the CDR3. Germline V gene data show CDR1 as SGHTA and CDR2 as FQGNSA. With V trimmed by 2 bases and J by 5 bases, 11 bases remained unmatched. The CDR3 DNA reads as TGTGCCAGCAGCTTATTTGTATCGACTAGCGGGTCGACCGGGGAGCTGTTTTTT. Its protein product is CASSLFVSTSGSTGELFF.

This chain joins TRBV13 and TRBJ1-4, with D perhaps matching TRBD1 (6 bases). Germline V gene sequence: CDR1 PRHDT, CDR2 FYEKMQ (reference sequence). V was trimmed by 0 bases and J by 8 bases, leaving 16 bases between them. CDR3 length: 16 amino acids. CDR3 sequence: CASSLGTTGTYEKLFF. DNA for the CDR3: TGTGCCAGCAGCTTAGGCACGACCGGGACATACGAAAAACTGTTTTTT.

V is TRBV29-1 and J is TRBJ2-5; perhaps TRBD1 as D (5 bases). Germline CDR1 is SQVTM and CDR2 is ANQGSEA. V dropped 6 bases and J dropped 2 bases, with 7 bases sitting between them. This CDR3 comprises 11 residues. The CDR3 sequence: CSVDRQETQYF. The CDR3 DNA follows: TGCAGCGTCGACAGACAAGAGACCCAGTACTTC.

The chain combines TRBV5-1 with TRBJ2-3, with TRBD2 identical over 7 bases. CDR1 is SGHRS, CDR2 YFSETQ, per germline. The trim removed 0 bases at V and 2 bases at J, leaving 6 bases unmatched. The CDR3 contains 16 residues. This chain's CDR3 is CASSLAAAGTTDTQYF. The CDR3 coding sequence is TGCGCCAGCAGCTTGGCTGCAGCGGGGACCACAGATACGCAGTATTTT.

The genes are TRBV20-1 and TRBJ2-3, with unresolved D. V lost 6 bases, J lost 2 bases, and 6 bases lay in between. CDR1 is DFQATT and CDR2 is SNEGSKA in the germline V gene (reference sequence). The CDR3 spans 11 residues. CDR3 in amino acids: CSAYSTDTQYF. The CDR3 coding sequence is TGCAGTGCCTACTCCACAGATACGCAGTATTTT.

The rearrangement joins TRBV18 to TRBJ2-5, with D perhaps matching TRBD2 (5 bases). Germline CDR1 KGHSH, CDR2 LQKENI. Trimming left V 3 bases short and J 5 bases short, with 7 bases between. The CDR3 has 12 residues. DNA for the CDR3: TGTGCCAGCTCACCCCCGGGGGAGACCCAGTACTTC. Encoded protein: CASSPPGETQYF.

The chain carries TRBV6-5 and TRBJ2-1, with D perhaps matching TRBD1 (5 bases). This CDR3 is built from 13 residues. Deletions cut 6 bases from V and 3 bases from J, with 9 bases between. Germline V CDR1 and CDR2: MNHEY, SVGAGI. CDR3 coding DNA: TGTGCCAGCAGACTCGACAGCTACAATGAGCAGTTCTTC. Amino acids: CASRLDSYNEQFF.

The chain has TRBV14 and TRBJ2-1; TRBD1 is a possible D gene (5 bases). The CDR3 covers 15 residues. Germline V CDR1 and CDR2: SGHDN, FVKESK. V was shortened by 1 base and J by 10 bases, with 17 bases between the two germline ends. The DNA of the CDR3 is TGTGCCAGCAGCCAAGCCGGACACCCCCGCGAGGAGCAGTTCTTC. This encodes CASSQAGHPREEQFF.

This rearrangement joins TRBV11-2 to TRBJ2-7, with 7 bases that match TRBD1. Germline CDR1 and CDR2: SGHAT and FQNNGV. This CDR3 region has 13 residues. Trimming removed 4 bases from V and 5 bases from J; junction bases left unmatched: 5. The CDR3 spells CASSSQGFDEQYF. The CDR3, as DNA: TGTGCCAGCAGCTCACAGGGGTTCGACGAGCAGTACTTC.

V gene TRBV7-9 combines with J gene TRBJ2-3; 8 bases map to TRBD1. Germline values: CDR1 SEHNR, CDR2 FQNEAQ (reference sequence). V was pared by 5 bases and J by 0 bases, with 4 bases of the junction left unmatched. The CDR3 consists of 15 residues. The CDR3 nucleotides read TGTGCCAGCAGCCGCCGGGACAGGAGCACAGATACGCAGTATTTT. It encodes CASSRRDRSTDTQYF.

The V and J genes are TRBV7-9 and TRBJ2-7; 7 bases fit TRBD1. From germline, CDR1 is SEHNR and CDR2 FQNEAQ (reference sequence). V lost 3 bases to trimming and J lost 1 base; unmatched junction nucleotides: 6. The CDR3 covers 15 residues. The CDR3 sequence is CASSLGQGVSYEQYF. The CDR3, as DNA: TGTGCCAGCAGCTTGGGCCAGGGGGTATCCTACGAGCAGTACTTC.

The chain's CDR3 is CASSYPGTGVSGANVLTF. The DNA for the CDR3 is TGTGCCAGCAGCTACCCCGGGACAGGGGTTTCTGGGGCCAACGTCCTGACTTTC. The chain carries TRBV14 and TRBJ2-6; the match to TRBD1 covers 10 bases. The CDR3 loop spans 18 amino acids. Per germline, CDR1 SGHDN and CDR2 FVKESK. V was clipped by 5 bases and J by 1 base; unmatched bases: 8.

The chain combines TRBV19 with TRBJ1-1, with 8 bases matching TRBD1. Germline V gives CDR1 LNHDA, CDR2 SQIVND (reference sequence). The ends lost 7 bases at V and 2 bases at J; junction bases unmatched: 6. The CDR3 is 14 amino acids. The CDR3 DNA is TGTGCCAGTACCCATCAGGGGGCTAACACTGAAGCTTTCTTT. It translates to CASTHQGANTEAFF.

The CDR3 DNA reads TGTGCCAGCAGCTTAGGAGGGAGACAGGGGGCTCTTAACTCACCCCTCCACTTT. Amino acids: CASSLGGRQGALNSPLHF. The chain uses TRBV7-8 and TRBJ1-6; 10 bases line up with TRBD1. The germline V gene encodes CDR1 SGHVS and CDR2 FQNEAQ. The J segment lost 10 bases and the V segment lost 1 base, leaving 13 bases of the junction unmatched. The CDR3 has 18 residues.

This rearrangement joins TRBV5-6 to TRBJ2-2, with TRBD1 matching over 8 bases. CDR3 length: 15 amino acids. The junction had 1 base not matched to a gene; V was cut back by 1 base and J by 2 bases. Looked up from germline, CDR1 is SGHDT and CDR2 is YYEEEE. The CDR3 protein is CASSLSGGNTGELFF. In DNA, the CDR3 is TGTGCCAGCAGCTTGTCAGGGGGCAACACCGGGGAGCTGTTTTTT.

The rearrangement links TRBV6-1 to TRBJ2-3, with 10 bases fitting TRBD2. The CDR3 covers 15 residues. V shed 6 bases and J 8 bases; nucleotides not matched to a gene: 11. The germline V gene has CDR1 MNHNS and CDR2 SASEGT. The CDR3 region is CASREGLAGVSTQYF. CDR3 bases: TGTGCCAGCAGGGAGGGGCTAGCGGGAGTGAGTACGCAGTATTTT.

The chain recombines TRBV6-1 with TRBJ2-7; 13 bases are a match to TRBD2. Germline CDR1 and CDR2: MNHNS and SASEGT. The V segment lost 3 bases and the J segment 9 bases; nucleotides outside the gene matches: 8. The length of the CDR3 is 15 residues. The CDR3 here is CASSESGTSGIRQYF. The DNA of the CDR3 is TGTGCCAGCAGTGAGTCCGGGACTAGCGGGATCAGGCAGTACTTC.

The chain employs TRBV6-1 and TRBJ2-7; 7 positions match TRBD2. Germline V lookup: CDR1 MNHNS, CDR2 SASEGT. This CDR3 is 14 amino acids long. V trimming: 5 bases; J trimming: 0 bases; junction bases outside the gene matches: 4. The CDR3 DNA reads TGTGCCAGCAGTACCGGGGGGAGCTCCTACGAGCAGTACTTC. This gives the protein CASSTGGSSYEQYF.

The J gene is TRBJ1-5, the V gene TRBV19, with 11 bases matching TRBD1. The CDR3 contains 17 residues. Germline lookup yields CDR1 LNHDA and CDR2 SQIVND (reference sequence). V was clipped by 10 bases and J by 2 bases; unmatched bases: 13. CDR3 nucleotides: TGTGCCACCCTAGGACAGGGGGCAAGGTTTGGCAATCAGCCCCAGCATTTT. Its translation: CATLGQGARFGNQPQHF.